This T cell receptor beta chain was found in a study of blood T cell repertoires in COVID-19 (dated by TCRdb to the early 2020s). At the level of the whole study: Samples covering the acute and convalescent phases of COVID-19 were provided by collaborators in the United States, Italy and Spain. The material from the prospective study consisted of cDNA or gDNA derived from T cells, B-cell-depleted T cells, or PBMCs. Deeply sampled blood TCRbeta repertoires from subjects exposed to, actively infected with, or recovered from COVID-19 were included in the dataset. A freely available public database, intended as a resource for researchers studying the immune response to SARS-CoV-2, is where the repertoires were released. The samples were drawn from the first 160 participants of the ongoing ImmuneRACE study and from 1,254 subjects provided by 6 global collaborators. Nearly every sample came with metadata listing a de-identified subject ID, COVID-19 status, age in years and sex. HLA class I and class II types, where available, came from metadata supplied by the sample provider rather than from assay-based typing.

The research as a whole found: The amount of clinical and demographic metadata varied by source and participant and was provided uncurated.

The collaborating institutions used their own protocols to collect whole blood in K2EDTA tubes. For TCRbeta analysis, collaborators shipped samples as frozen whole blood, isolated PBMCs, or DNA extracted from either of those sample types. This clone has just one count. Its cognate antigen has yet to be identified. Per-nucleotide qualities are absent, and no much larger clonotype sits a single base away. TCRbeta CDR3 regions were amplified from genomic DNA by means of the immunoSEQ Assay, a bias-controlled multiplex PCR. The study's own analysis went as follows. The number of nucleated cells in each sample was estimated from the amplification of reference gene primers within the assay. To quantify the absolute abundance of each unique TCRbeta CDR3 rearrangement, sequence reads were collapsed and filtered. For each sample, productive Simpson clonality was calculated by taking the square root of Simpson's diversity index across productive rearrangements. As stored in TCRdb, this immuneACCESS dataset retains in-frame rearrangements with V and J assigned. A fraction of the clones does not appear; measured against another copy, unresolved V genes explain less than half of the discrepancy, and the remainder lacks a known reason. V and J calls and clone size follow that table, whereas D and trimming were derived from the DNA. Across this sample there are tens of thousands of clones, with 84% seen only once. The ten largest make up approximately 7.1% of the sample.

The CDR3 holds 14 amino acids from the cysteine to the phenylalanine. This entry keeps only the CDR3 DNA: 42 bases, framed from base 1. The germline V end is reduced by 7 bases and the J end by 5 bases; junction bases left unmatched: 7. CDR1 and CDR2, per the germline V gene, are SGHTA and FQGNSA. Material for sequencing was peripheral blood. The chain uses TRBV7-2 and TRBJ2-2; the junction holds 7 bases that match TRBD2. This TCR came from a human donor in a cohort sampled during active COVID-19. The DNA sequence reads TGTGCCAGCACCTCTAGCGGCCGGACCGGGGAGCTGTTTTTT. It specifies CASTSSGRTGELFF.